Reported below is one TCR beta chain. After constant-region reverse-primer amplification, full-length variable regions underwent semi-nested PCR with Nested Universal Primer A. MiXCR, run by TCRdb on the 5' RACE reads, gives a single entry per CDR3 protein. The sample shows tens of thousands of distinct CDR3 sequences, roughly 28% of them seen only once. CDR3 size: 12 residues. V was clipped by 6 bases and J by 6 bases, with 9 bases between them. Germline CDR1 SGHKS, CDR2 YYEKEE (reference sequence). The chain links TRBV5-5 to TRBJ2-2; maybe TRBD1 (6 bases). The clonotype originates from a female donor with breast cancer. The source material was naive CD4+ T cells sorted from blood. Specified subset: naive CD4+ T cells, CD4+CD45RA+CD25-. The CDR3 nucleotides read TGTGCCAGCAACCGACAGGCCGGGGAGCTGTTTTTT. Residues: CASNRQAGELFF. The full variable domain, rest sourced from reference TRBV5-5 and TRBJ2-2, is DAGVTQSPTHLIKTRGQQVTLRCSPISGHKSVSWYQQVLGQGPQFIFQYYEKEERGRGNFPDRFSARQFPNYSSELNVNALLLGDSALYLCASNRQAGELFFGEGSRLTVL.